Detailed here is one T cell receptor beta chain. This clonotype was recorded at least ten times. Its antigen remains unidentified. Per-base qualities were not stored, and no clone one base away is much larger. To synthesize cDNA, template-switch 5'RACE was performed with a primer carrying a 10-nucleotide random unique molecular identifier so that each TCR transcript was tagged. Each sequencing run produced over 180 million TCR-beta sequences covering 15-18 subjects. Total RNA was extracted with the RNeasy kit. Using the KAPA Real-time Library Amplification kit, TCR-beta VDJ regions were amplified with primers for the TCR constant region and the 5'RACE anchor. A first PCR added sample indexes and Illumina adaptors, and a second PCR then raised library yield. The roughly 650 bp TCR product was size-selected on a 2% E-gel SizeSelection system after Ampure bead purification. Before pooling, library quality was checked on a Bioanalyzer, concentration was measured with Qubit, and libraries were quantified with the Kapa Library Quantification kit. Libraries were sequenced paired-end 2 x 150 bp on an Illumina HiSeq 2500. To increase sequence diversity, about 25-31% phiX was spiked into each library pool. On the study's bioinformatics: Quality-filtered reads were processed with the UMI-based MiGEC pipeline, and over 90% of raw TCR sequences were removed by the MiGEC pipeline during error correction. VDJ genes were aligned to IMGT germline references, and each clonotype was defined by a unique CDR3 amino acid sequence together with V-J genes. Clonal expansion, Shannon diversity and CDR3 relatedness (CalcPairwiseDistances, ClusterSamples) were evaluated with VDJtools, and phylogenetic trees were built with CLCbio workbench. Expanded clones were defined as having at least 8 unique UMIs, based on coefficient-of-variation modelling across technical triplicates. TCRdb ran its own pipeline on the public reads, namely fastp trimming at Q25 and MiXCR clone calling, and kept in-frame beta chains. Every distinct CDR3 protein forms one entry, paired with its most common genes and DNA. TCRdb's processing, not the authors' own work, is the source of the V and J calls. This sample has around 38,000 distinct CDR3 sequences in its table, and about 14% of those were observed once. Together, the top ten hold 3% to 4.5% of the sample.

For the sorted-subset TCR libraries, the starting material was 1 million sorted CD4+ or CD8+ T cells. Peripheral blood was subjected to Ficoll-Hypaque density gradient centrifugation to isolate PBMCs, which were then cryopreserved in liquid nitrogen. The study also sequenced paired sorted CD4+ and CD8+ subsets from healthy controls, HAM/TSP patients and MS patients. Trimming leaves V shorter by 0 bases and J shorter by 0 bases, with the junction holding 0 bases beyond the gene matches. CDR1 and CDR2 are drawn from the germline V gene: SGHRS, YFSETQ. From the cysteine up to the phenylalanine, the CDR3 has a length of 15 residues. The read is trimmed to its CDR3 DNA, 45 bases read in frame from base 1. These data belong to a study of neurological immune-mediated disorders (dated by TCRdb to the late 2010s). About the investigation overall: Peripheral blood TCR-beta repertoires from HTLV-I-associated myelopathy (HAM/TSP) patients, multiple sclerosis patients and healthy controls were compared by UMI-based sequencing. Alongside PBMC samples, the set of about 100 TCR-beta libraries contained longitudinal samples, technical triplicates, and paired CD4+ and CD8+ T-cell subsets that had been sorted. The cohort comprised 65 to 75 subjects: roughly 15 HAM/TSP patients, around 35 multiple sclerosis patients and approximately 20 healthy controls.

Study-wide findings and limitations: The highest TCR clonal expansion was observed in HAM/TSP patients, whereas the lowest was observed in MS patients, even when compared with healthy controls. No identical CDR3 amino acid sequences were shared among expanded clones across subjects, suggesting private TCR-beta repertoires in all groups.

The sample consisted of CD4+ T cells from blood. This clonotype originated in a woman in her fifties or sixties with HTLV-1-associated myelopathy (HAM/TSP). This chain is built from TRBV5-1 and TRBJ2-7; TRBD1 aligns with 10 central bases. The DNA reads as follows: TGCGCCAGCAGCTTGGGGACAGGGGGCTCCTACGAGCAGTACTTC. This translates into CASSLGTGGSYEQYF.